Listed here is a single TCR beta chain. Its specific antigen is unknown. No base qualities exist here, and no much larger clone lies one base off it. This entry belongs to a study of shared clonotypes between healthy human individuals (dated by TCRdb to the early 2020s). Notes on the research overall: A couple of women and three men aged 18 to 49 years were included in the cohort. For each donor, CD4 naive and CD4 memory were each run on three plates, CD8 naive on two plates, and CD8 memory on one plate. To estimate repertoire size and how much clonotype sharing occurs between individuals, the study deeply sequenced the blood TCR repertoires of roughly 5 healthy adults. Different laboratories and diverse techniques were used to prepare libraries and sequence TCR repertoires, to increase sequencing depth and limit assay-specific biases. Each donor's leukapheresis produced roughly between about 0.8 and 10 billion PBMCs.

Donors were healthy HIV-negative adults with no recently reported acute infections or vaccinations. Every donor was a Caucasian adult residing in Nashville, Tennessee, USA. Magnetic negative selection was used to enrich CD4+ T cells, after which naive cells were positively selected on CD45RA and the negative fraction became the memory subset. After blood collection by leukapheresis, PBMCs were isolated using Ficoll-Histopaque density gradient centrifugation and then cryopreserved in the vapor phase of liquid nitrogen. Analytical flow cytometry was used to check the purity and quantity of each magnetically sorted T cell population. Each sorted fraction had its genomic DNA isolated and then quantified by UV absorbance on a Nanodrop 2000c. What the work shows at the level of the full study, not this receptor alone: Based on pairwise subsampling, the degree of clonotype sharing among donors was expected to be affected by sequencing depth. Rarefaction of sorted-subset datasets indicated incomplete sequencing despite the large sequencing depth. Sampling was restricted to blood, and TCR repertoires in tissues likely differ from the TCR repertoires found in blood. When a handful of donors were compared, the shared fraction of clonotypes was approximately 5% for naive CD4, about 4% for naive CD8, about 2.5% for memory CD4, and 0.4% for memory CD8. Clonotypes shared by all four sorted-subset donors showed higher generation probabilities than non-shared clonotypes. Naive subsets generally had larger estimated clonotype richness than memory subsets did. Because the study included a small number of donors, the genetic and exposure-history diversity represented was limited.

Deletion took 2 bases off V and 5 bases off J, with a span of 12 bases between the germline ends. Based on the germline V gene, the CDR1 and CDR2 sequences are MNHEY and SVGAGI. From the cysteine through the phenylalanine, the CDR3 covers 14 amino acids. Solely the CDR3 DNA is kept, with 42 bases framed from the first base. TCR CDR3 regions were amplified from genomic DNA by multiplex PCR using the deep immunoSEQ assay. Extracted genomic DNA from each cell subset was distributed evenly across all wells of several immunoSEQ 96-well plates, and each plate was treated as a replicate. For sorted subsets, 200 to 250 ng of genomic DNA, equivalent to about 30,000 T cell genomes, went into each replicate PCR. Purified libraries were measured with a Qubit 3.0 fluorometer, size-checked on a Bioanalyzer 2100, and measured again with the KAPA Library Quantification kit. Every immunoSEQ 96-well plate was sequenced on a separate single-read 150-cycle Illumina NextSeq 550 flow cell. Per the source publication's procedure: Because the immunoSEQ output held only junctional sequences and lacked quality scores, the filtering could not match the filtering applied to full-length reads. To assign V/J genes and CDR3, sequences were annotated against IMGT germline references using PyIR, a Python wrapper for IgBLAST v1.9. Any read was removed if the V/J assignment was weak (E-value above 1e-6), the CDR3 was missing, or the read contained stop codons, out-of-frame junctions, or ambiguous translated residues. V3J clonotypes were defined as sequences sharing the same inferred V gene, J gene, and CDR3 amino acid sequence. To compute the percentage overlap between repertoires, the number of shared unique clonotypes was divided by the size of the smaller repertoire. Three approaches were used to assess repertoire richness: RTK rarefaction, the Chao1 estimator, and Recon v2.1 estimates of unobserved clonotypes. Generation probabilities for all TCRbeta clonotypes obtained by the gDNA method from a handful of donors were computed using OLGA. In TCRdb, the immuneACCESS table is reduced to in-frame sequences with V and J assigned. These tables do not hold every clone; where another copy was compared, an unresolved V gene accounts for under half, and the others remain unexplained. V, J and clone size derive from that table, while D and trimming were established from the DNA sequence. This sample has more than 2 million clones in its table, and 95% of those were observed once. The ten largest make up 0.13% of the sample.

This TCR was sampled from a man aged 18 to 29 in good health. Material for sequencing was naive CD4+ T cells sorted from blood. This specimen's cell subset or site label, per the study, means: CD45RA+ positively selected. The sequence is built from TRBV6-5 and TRBJ2-5, with the D gene uncertain. The DNA is as follows: TGTGCCAGCAGTTACACAGAATATATGGAGACCCAGTACTTC. This gives the protein CASSYTEYMETQYF.